The rows below give T cell receptor beta chains drawn from one sample of a study of blood T cell repertoires in COVID-19. The table came from immunoSEQ multiplex PCR; TCRdb's copy has only in-frame clones and leaves some out. The sample yields about 180,000 clones, around 87% seen once. Sequencing was done on a sample of peripheral blood. These receptors came from a woman aged 30 to 39 with active or convalescent COVID-19. Each CDR3 is given with its conserved first and last residue. The D gene is left open where the match is weak. For some rows the clone size is stated as once, few or many, or as a class when expanded; others skip it.

size: -
J: TRBJ2-7
V: TRBV29-1
D: -
DNA: TGCAGCGTCCTCCCCCTCGGCTCCTACGAGCAGTACTTC
CDR3: CSVLPLGSYEQYF

size: -
J: TRBJ2-5
V: TRBV10-1
D: TRBD2
DNA: TGCGCCAGCAGTGAGGCGGGGAGGGAAGAGACCCAGTACTTC
CDR3: CASSEAGREETQYF

size: -
J: TRBJ1-2
V: TRBV11-2
D: -
DNA: TGTGCCAGCAGCCCAACCCACACCTTACAGGGCAGGACGGAAGGCTACACCTTC
CDR3: CASSPTHTLQGRTEGYTF

size: -
J: TRBJ2-5
V: TRBV24-1
D: -
DNA: TGTGCCACCAGTGATTTGGGACACGACCAAGAGACCCAGTACTTC
CDR3: CATSDLGHDQETQYF

size: -
J: TRBJ1-1
V: TRBV5-6
D: -
DNA: TGTGCCAGCAGCTTGTATACTGAAGCTTTCTTT
CDR3: CASSLYTEAFF

size: -
J: TRBJ1-1
V: TRBV18
D: TRBD1
DNA: TGTGCCAGCTCACCATACACGAGACAGGGATGGACTGAAGCTTTCTTT
CDR3: CASSPYTRQGWTEAFF

size: -
J: TRBJ2-1
V: TRBV5-4
D: TRBD2
DNA: TGTGCCAGCAGCTTGGCTGGGACTAGCGTAGATGAGCAGTTCTTC
CDR3: CASSLAGTSVDEQFF

size: once
J: TRBJ2-7
V: TRBV27
D: TRBD1
DNA: TGTGCCAGCAGTTTATCAACCCCTCGACAGGGGTACCCCTACGAGCAGTACTTC
CDR3: CASSLSTPRQGYPYEQYF

size: -
J: TRBJ1-3
V: TRBV19
D: TRBD1
DNA: TGTGCCAGTAGTATAGCGTCCACAGGGGGCAGCTCTGGAAACACCATATATTTT
CDR3: CASSIASTGGSSGNTIYF

size: -
J: TRBJ2-1
V: TRBV28
D: -
DNA: TGTGCCAGTCTCAGGGGTAGTTACAATGAGCAGTTCTTC
CDR3: CASLRGSYNEQFF